Given below is one TCR beta chain in context. Its antigen is undetermined. This entry comes from a study of cytomegalovirus exposure and HLA in healthy donors. Study overall: Early released data had about 80 million unique TCRs, all coming from HLA-typed donors.

Broader study findings: Segments of the TCR beta V type were, in most cases, productive about 87% or about 30% of the time in an earlier analysis.

Donors were nominally healthy when sampled, though unrecorded immune exposures were likely. After removal of 10 bases from V and 8 bases from J, the junction contained 5 bases not matched to a gene. CDR1 and CDR2 from the germline V gene are MDHEN and SYDVKM. The CDR3 extends over 11 amino acids. The PCR was carried out with 60 Vbeta primers and 13 Jbeta primers. Here immunoSEQ multiplex PCR was the method, and the copy in TCRdb shows in-frame clones only, minus some. The sample contains 95,000 to 150,000 clones, 75% to 90% of which appear only once. Input material: PBMCs. This clonotype was obtained from a man aged 18 to 29 in good health and CMV-seropositive. The V gene is TRBV28, the J gene TRBJ1-2, with 9 bases that match TRBD1. The CDR3: CAITGGWGYTF. The CDR3 DNA reads as TGTGCCATCACAGGGGGCTGGGGCTACACCTTC.